This is a list of T cell receptor beta chains from one sample in a study of blood T cells in healthy people across ages. TCRdb itself ran the 5' RACE reads through MiXCR, one entry per CDR3 protein. Here the sample spans more than 1 million distinct CDR3 sequences, over 35% being singletons. Sequencing was done on a sample of blood. The receptors were sampled from a woman aged 60 to 75 in good health. CDR3s include the opening cysteine and the closing phenylalanine or tryptophan. Fields, in order: clone size, J gene, D gene, V gene, CDR3 DNA, CDR3 protein. The D gene is left open where the match is weak. The size of a clone is reported for some rows only, either as once, few or many, or as a class for expanded clones.

NA | TRBJ1-2 | TRBD1 | TRBV7-9 | TGTGCCAGCAGCGAAAGGGAGGGGGCGTATGGCTACACCTTC | CASSEREGAYGYTF
NA | TRBJ2-7 | NA | TRBV29-1 | TGCAGCGTTGTGGGCTACGAGCAGTACTTC | CSVVGYEQYF
NA | TRBJ2-7 | NA | TRBV24-1 | TGTGCCACCAGTGATTTCGGACACCGACTTCCCTCCTACGAGCAGTACTTC | CATSDFGHRLPSYEQYF
NA | TRBJ2-3 | NA | TRBV20-1 | TGCAGTGCTAGGGACAGATACACAGATACGCAGTATTTT | CSARDRYTDTQYF
NA | TRBJ2-7 | NA | TRBV4-1 | TGCGCCAGCAGCCAAGAAGGGGCGGGGGCGCAACACGAGCAGTACTTC | CASSQEGAGAQHEQYF
few | TRBJ2-5 | NA | TRBV2 | TGTGCCAGCACTGTCTGGATGGAGACCCAGTACTTC | CASTVWMETQYF
NA | TRBJ2-5 | NA | TRBV20-1 | TGCGGTGCTAGACCGGGGCCGGAGACCCAGTACTTC | CGARPGPETQYF
few | TRBJ2-1 | TRBD2 | TRBV29-1 | TGCAGCGTCTCTCTATTAGCGGGAGGGCCCGAGTTTGGTAATGAGCAGTTCTTC | CSVSLLAGGPEFGNEQFF
NA | TRBJ2-7 | NA | TRBV25-1 | TGTGCCAGCAGTGAGAGCTTCGGGATGCTATACGAGCAGTACTTC | CASSESFGMLYEQYF
NA | TRBJ1-2 | NA | TRBV9 | TGTGCCAGCAGCTTATCCGGAAAGGCCAAGAATGGCTACACCTTC | CASSLSGKAKNGYTF
NA | TRBJ1-1 | NA | TRBV15 | TGTGCCACCAGCAGAGGTTCAGGGAAAGCTTTCTTT | CATSRGSGKAFF
NA | TRBJ2-7 | TRBD2 | TRBV5-4 | TGTGCCAGCAGCTTGGATCTAGCGGGAATCCACTACGAGCAGTACTTC | CASSLDLAGIHYEQYF
few | TRBJ1-2 | NA | TRBV28 | TGTGCCAGCAGTCTACTGGGGGCAGTTAACTATGGCTACACCTTC | CASSLLGAVNYGYTF
NA | TRBJ2-7 | TRBD2 | TRBV27 | TGTGCCAGCAGTTTAGGGACTAGCGGGAAACAGCAGTACTTC | CASSLGTSGKQQYF
NA | TRBJ2-3 | TRBD1 | TRBV9 | TGTGCCAGCAGCGTGAGGGCAGGGGGCATTGGAGATACGCAGTATTTT | CASSVRAGGIGDTQYF
NA | TRBJ2-5 | NA | TRBV15 | TGTGCCACCACTGCGGACTATCAAGAGACCCAGTACTTC | CATTADYQETQYF